A selection of T cell receptor beta chains follows, all from one sample in a study of CD8 T cells in ankylosing spondylitis. TCRdb itself ran the 5' RACE reads through MiXCR, one entry per CDR3 protein. The sample yields 200,000 to 250,000 distinct CDR3 sequences, roughly 26% seen once. Input material: blood, either unsorted or a sorted T cell fraction (not recorded which). The receptors derive from a male donor with ankylosing spondylitis or in good health (not recorded which). CDR3s include the opening cysteine and the closing phenylalanine or tryptophan. Not all rows give a size; the values are once, few, many and, for expanded clones, a class.

V: TRBV6-6
size: -
CDR3: CASSYSSQGRSDF

V: TRBV7-8
size: many
CDR3: CASSVRQGANYGYTF

V: TRBV5-1
size: few
CDR3: CASSLQGPSAEQYF

V: TRBV5-1
size: many
CDR3: CASSLDGASNEKLFF

V: TRBV5-1
size: many
CDR3: CASSGQGTNEKLFF

V: TRBV20-1
size: many
CDR3: CSAPKAGGPNEQFF

V: TRBV20-1
size: many
CDR3: CSAGRSGENTGELFF

V: TRBV12-3/TRBV12-4
size: many
CDR3: CASRAGVLTGELFF

V: TRBV10-1
size: -
CDR3: CASSVELAGVGEQFF

V: TRBV19
size: many
CDR3: CASSMSDTVRDGYTF

V: TRBV11-1
size: -
CDR3: CASSPFVGANYEQYF

V: TRBV12-3/TRBV12-4
size: -
CDR3: CASSLGTLDHYEQYF

V: TRBV29-1
size: -
CDR3: CSVAGARGYTF

V: TRBV12-3/TRBV12-4
size: many
CDR3: CASSLRDPSNGGPLHF

V: TRBV10-3
size: many
CDR3: CAISRVTDQETQYF

V: TRBV5-1
size: many
CDR3: CASSEQGHGGTEAFF

V: TRBV6-1
size: -
CDR3: CASSRTTSGGSYEQYF

V: TRBV6-1
size: many
CDR3: CASRRDLYNEQFF

V: TRBV20-1
size: -
CDR3: CSARRQATDTQYF

V: TRBV12-3/TRBV12-4
size: -
CDR3: CASSTGQHTGELFF

V: TRBV6-1
size: many
CDR3: CASRQGMNNEQFF

V: TRBV12-3/TRBV12-4
size: many
CDR3: CASSLRASGTSEQFF

V: TRBV4-2
size: many
CDR3: CASSQVGGAADTQYF

V: TRBV6-5
size: many
CDR3: CASSWGTEAFF

V: TRBV5-1
size: many
CDR3: CASSLFAGEPLLQFF

V: TRBV12-3/TRBV12-4
size: many
CDR3: CASSLTRLETQYF

V: TRBV18
size: -
CDR3: CASSIDGEAFF

V: TRBV12-3/TRBV12-4
size: -
CDR3: CASSKGVTEAFF

V: TRBV10-3
size: -
CDR3: CAISESGLAGALYEQYF

V: TRBV5-1
size: many
CDR3: CASSLFPTGSHQETQYF

V: TRBV10-3
size: few
CDR3: CAIRATEIGNTIYF

V: TRBV9
size: many
CDR3: CASSVVDRGQKNQPQHF

V: TRBV6-5
size: few
CDR3: CASSGRGEKLFF

V: TRBV20-1
size: -
CDR3: CSARTDRGRGETQYF

V: TRBV20-1
size: few
CDR3: CSADGGTSGTDTQYF

V: TRBV11-2
size: -
CDR3: CASSLEQISYEQYF

V: TRBV5-4
size: few
CDR3: CASSSRTANNEQFF

V: TRBV20-1
size: -
CDR3: CSVQGIVLEQYF

V: TRBV7-2
size: -
CDR3: CASSSGRLNTEAFF

V: TRBV4-1
size: many
CDR3: CASSLLSPGGANVLTF

V: TRBV10-3
size: few
CDR3: CAISSNTNEQYF

V: TRBV10-3
size: -
CDR3: CATGQESYEQYF

V: TRBV7-9
size: many
CDR3: CASSLGWSGNEQFF

V: TRBV29-1
size: many
CDR3: CSVLPLEGSGPTDTQYF

V: TRBV15
size: many
CDR3: CATSRDRETQYF

V: TRBV5-1
size: -
CDR3: CASSPGDRANTEAFF

V: TRBV18
size: medium-sized
CDR3: CASSPDRGGNQPQHF

V: TRBV12-3/TRBV12-4
size: -
CDR3: CASTAEANVLTF